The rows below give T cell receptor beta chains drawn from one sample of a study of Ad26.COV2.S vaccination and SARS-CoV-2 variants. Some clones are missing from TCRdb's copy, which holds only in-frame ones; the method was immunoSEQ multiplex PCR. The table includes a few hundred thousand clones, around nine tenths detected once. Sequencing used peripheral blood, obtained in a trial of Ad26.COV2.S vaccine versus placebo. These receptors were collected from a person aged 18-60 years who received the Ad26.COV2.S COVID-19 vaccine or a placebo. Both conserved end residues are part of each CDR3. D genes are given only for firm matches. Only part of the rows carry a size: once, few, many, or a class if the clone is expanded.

TGTGCCAGCAGCCAAGACTACACCCCCTACGAGCAGTACTTC CASSQDYTPYEQYF TRBV3-1/TRBV3-2 . TRBJ2-7 .
TGTGCCAGCAGCACAAACACAGGGCTTAGCGGAAACACCATATATTTT CASSTNTGLSGNTIYF TRBV9 . TRBJ1-3 .
TGTGCCAGCTCACCGGTAGAGAAGAACTATGGCTACACCTTC CASSPVEKNYGYTF TRBV18 . TRBJ1-2 .
TGTGCCAGCAGCAAAACCCTGACTAGCGGGGGGGAAGATACGCAGTATTTT CASSKTLTSGGEDTQYF TRBV21-1 . TRBJ2-3 .
TGTGCCAGCAGCATATCATGGGGGAACACTGAAGCTTTCTTT CASSISWGNTEAFF TRBV7-2 . TRBJ1-1 .
TGTGCCAGCAGCTCACTTACAGGGTTGAATGGCTACACCTTC CASSSLTGLNGYTF TRBV7-9 . TRBJ1-2 .
TGTGCTAGCAGCCCTAATCTCTCTGGAAACACCATATATTTT CASSPNLSGNTIYF TRBV7-7 . TRBJ1-3 .
TGTGCCATCCGCGCTTGGGCAAGAAACACCGGGGAGCTGTTTTTT CAIRAWARNTGELFF TRBV13 . TRBJ2-2 .
TGCGCCAGCAGCCAAGTTGTGGGGGACTACGAGCAGTACTTC CASSQVVGDYEQYF TRBV4-1 . TRBJ2-7 .
TGTGCCAGCAGCTTTAACAGTTTAAATTCACCCCTCCACTTT CASSFNSLNSPLHF TRBV11-3 . TRBJ1-6 once
TGTGCCAGCGGAAAGGGCCGCCAAAGCTCTGGGGCCAACGTCCTGACTTTC CASGKGRQSSGANVLTF TRBV2 . TRBJ2-6 .
TGTGCCAGCAGCCCGGACAGGGGTTCTGGAAACACCATATATTTT CASSPDRGSGNTIYF TRBV13 TRBD1 TRBJ1-3 .
TGCGCCAGCGGCCCCGGGACAGGGCCCCACGAGCAGTACTTC CASGPGTGPHEQYF TRBV5-1 TRBD1 TRBJ2-7 .
TGTGCCAGCAGCTTAAAACTAAACATTCAGTACTTC CASSLKLNIQYF TRBV13 . TRBJ2-4 .
TGTGCCAGTAGTATCCGGGACAGGCAGAACACTGAAGCTTTCTTT CASSIRDRQNTEAFF TRBV19 TRBD1 TRBJ1-1 .
TGCGCCAGCACTGAAAGACAGTTAGGAAACACTGAAGCTTTCTTT CASTERQLGNTEAFF TRBV4-1 . TRBJ1-1 .